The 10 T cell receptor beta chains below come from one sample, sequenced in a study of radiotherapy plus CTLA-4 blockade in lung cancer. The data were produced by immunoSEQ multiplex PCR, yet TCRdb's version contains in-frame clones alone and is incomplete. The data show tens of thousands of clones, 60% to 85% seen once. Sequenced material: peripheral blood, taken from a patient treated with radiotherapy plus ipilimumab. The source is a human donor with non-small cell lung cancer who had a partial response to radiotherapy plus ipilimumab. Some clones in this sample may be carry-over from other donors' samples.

The CDR3 sequence: CASSQGARTGGYNEQFF. The CDR3 DNA reads TGCGCCAGCAGCCAAGGCGCCCGGACAGGGGGTTACAATGAGCAGTTCTTC. V is TRBV4-3 and J is TRBJ2-1, with TRBD1 matching 10 bases. The germline CDR1 and CDR2 sequences are LGHNA and YSLEER. The CDR3 spans 17 residues. The J segment lost 4 bases and the V segment lost 1 base, leaving 7 bases of the junction unmatched.

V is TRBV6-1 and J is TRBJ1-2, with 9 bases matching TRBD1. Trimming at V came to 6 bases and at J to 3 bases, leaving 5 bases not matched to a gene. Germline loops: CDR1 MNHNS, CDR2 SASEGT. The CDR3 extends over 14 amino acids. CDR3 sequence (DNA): TGTGCCAGCAGACCGACAGGGGGAGACTATGGCTACACCTTC. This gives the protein CASRPTGGDYGYTF.

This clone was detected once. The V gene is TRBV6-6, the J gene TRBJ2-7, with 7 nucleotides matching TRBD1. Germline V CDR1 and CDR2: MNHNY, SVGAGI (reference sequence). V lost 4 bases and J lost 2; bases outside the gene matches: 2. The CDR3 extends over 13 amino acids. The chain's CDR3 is CASSFGQAYEQYF. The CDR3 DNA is TGTGCCAGCAGTTTCGGACAGGCCTACGAGCAGTACTTC.

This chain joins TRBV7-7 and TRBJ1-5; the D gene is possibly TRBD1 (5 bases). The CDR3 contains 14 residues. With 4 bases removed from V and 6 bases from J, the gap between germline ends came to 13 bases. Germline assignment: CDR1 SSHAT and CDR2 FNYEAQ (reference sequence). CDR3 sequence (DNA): TGTGCCAGCAGCTCGATAAAGGGGTTTCAGCCCCAGCATTTT. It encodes CASSSIKGFQPQHF.

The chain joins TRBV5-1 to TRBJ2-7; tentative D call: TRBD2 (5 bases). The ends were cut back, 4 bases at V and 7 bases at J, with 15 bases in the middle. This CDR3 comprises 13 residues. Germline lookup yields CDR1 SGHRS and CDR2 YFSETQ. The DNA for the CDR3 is TGCGCCAGCAGCGGGGAGTTACCCTGGGAGCAGTACTTC. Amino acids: CASSGELPWEQYF.

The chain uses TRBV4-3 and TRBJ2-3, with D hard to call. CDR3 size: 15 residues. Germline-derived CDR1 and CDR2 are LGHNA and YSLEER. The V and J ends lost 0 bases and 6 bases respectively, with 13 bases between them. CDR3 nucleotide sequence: TGCGCCAGCAGCCAAGATCGGGTGGGTAGGGATACGCAGTATTTT. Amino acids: CASSQDRVGRDTQYF.

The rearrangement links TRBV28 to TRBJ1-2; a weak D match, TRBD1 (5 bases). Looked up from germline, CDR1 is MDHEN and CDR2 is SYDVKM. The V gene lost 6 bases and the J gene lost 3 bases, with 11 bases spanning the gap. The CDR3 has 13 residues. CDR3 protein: CASRLGTDYGYTF. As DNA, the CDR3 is TGTGCCAGCAGGCTAGGGACTGACTATGGCTACACCTTC.

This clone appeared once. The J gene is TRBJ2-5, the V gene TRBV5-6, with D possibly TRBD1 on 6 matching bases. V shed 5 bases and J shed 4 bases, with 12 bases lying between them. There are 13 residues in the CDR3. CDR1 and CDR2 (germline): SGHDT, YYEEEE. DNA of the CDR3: TGTGCCAGCAGTTTGACAGGTATAGAGACCCAGTACTTC. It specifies CASSLTGIETQYF.

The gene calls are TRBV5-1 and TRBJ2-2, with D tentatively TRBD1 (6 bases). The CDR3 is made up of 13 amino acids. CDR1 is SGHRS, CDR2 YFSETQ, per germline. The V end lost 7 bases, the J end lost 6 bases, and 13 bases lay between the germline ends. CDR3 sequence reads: CASRRTESGELFF. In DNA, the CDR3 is TGCGCCAGCCGCCGGACAGAGTCCGGGGAGCTGTTTTTT.

The chain's CDR3 is CASSSRRNIQYF. CDR3 DNA sequence: TGTGCCAGCAGCTCTCGTAGAAACATTCAGTACTTC. This chain links TRBV11-3 with TRBJ2-4; D uncertain. The V end was cut by 4 bases, the J end by 6 bases, with 7 bases between. The CDR3 spans 12 residues. CDR1 is SGHNT and CDR2 is YENEEA in the germline V gene.